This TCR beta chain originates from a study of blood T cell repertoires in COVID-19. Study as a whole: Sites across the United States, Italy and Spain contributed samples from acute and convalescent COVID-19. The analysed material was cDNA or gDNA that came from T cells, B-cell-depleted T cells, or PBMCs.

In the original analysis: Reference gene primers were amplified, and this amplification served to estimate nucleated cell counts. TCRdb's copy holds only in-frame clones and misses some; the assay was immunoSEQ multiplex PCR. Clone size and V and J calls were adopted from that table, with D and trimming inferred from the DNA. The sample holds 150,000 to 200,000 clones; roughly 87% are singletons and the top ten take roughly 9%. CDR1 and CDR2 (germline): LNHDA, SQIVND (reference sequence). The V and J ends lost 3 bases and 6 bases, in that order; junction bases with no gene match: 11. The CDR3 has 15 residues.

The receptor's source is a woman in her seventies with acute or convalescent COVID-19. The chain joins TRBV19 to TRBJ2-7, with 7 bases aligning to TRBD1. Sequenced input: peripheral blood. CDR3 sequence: CASSIDGRQGSEQYF. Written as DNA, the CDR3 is TGTGCCAGTAGTATCGACGGCCGACAGGGCTCCGAGCAGTACTTC. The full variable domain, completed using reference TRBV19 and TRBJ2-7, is DGGITQSPKYLFRKEGQNVTLSCEQNLNHDAMYWYRQDPGQGLRLIYYSQIVNDFQKGDIAEGYSVSREKKESFPLTVTSAQKNPTAFYLCASSIDGRQGSEQYFGPGTRLTVT.